Listed below are T cell receptor beta chains from one sample, sequenced in a study of beta chain features in type 1 diabetes. The method was immunoSEQ multiplex PCR; TCRdb's version includes in-frame clones alone and lacks a portion of them. Of roughly 160,000 clones listed, around 8.3% were seen once; the top ten hold under 0.65%. The sample consisted of central memory CD4+ T cells from blood. The receptor set was obtained from a young woman with type 1 diabetes. Each CDR3 is given with its conserved first and last residue. D genes are given only for firm matches. Clone size is stated in some rows and not others, as once, few, many or a class when expanded.

J | D | V | size | DNA | CDR3
TRBJ2-7 | TRBD2 | TRBV19 | NA | TGTGCCAGTAGTACCCGGACTAGCCTTGCCTACGAGCAGTACTTC | CASSTRTSLAYEQYF
TRBJ2-1 | NA | TRBV7-2 | few | TGTGCCAGCAGCAGACGGGACTCCTACAATGAGCAGTTCTTC | CASSRRDSYNEQFF
TRBJ2-7 | NA | TRBV30 | NA | TGTGCCTGGAGTAGATCCGGGACACCCTACGAGCAGTACTTC | CAWSRSGTPYEQYF
TRBJ2-5 | TRBD2 | TRBV7-8 | NA | TGTGCCAGCAGTCCCTTAACTAGCGACGGACAAGAGACCCAGTACTTC | CASSPLTSDGQETQYF
TRBJ2-1 | NA | TRBV30 | NA | TGTGCCTGGAGTGGCCTAGCGCTTACCAATGAGCAGTTCTTC | CAWSGLALTNEQFF
TRBJ1-1 | TRBD1 | TRBV29-1 | NA | TGCAGCGTTAAACAGGGGGCGCTAACTGAAGCTTTCTTT | CSVKQGALTEAFF
TRBJ2-1 | TRBD1 | TRBV9 | NA | TGTGCCAGCAGTGAACTGGACAGGGAGCAGTTCTTC | CASSELDREQFF
TRBJ2-3 | NA | TRBV27 | few | TGTGCCAGCAGTTTATCGCCATGGGGGGTGGCAGATACGCAGTATTTT | CASSLSPWGVADTQYF
TRBJ2-1 | NA | TRBV4-3 | many | TGCGCCAGCAGCCAGACAACCCGCTCCTACAATGAGCAGTTCTTC | CASSQTTRSYNEQFF
TRBJ2-7 | NA | TRBV28 | few | TGTGCCAGCAGTTTCCAGCGTACGGGCGAGCAGTACTTC | CASSFQRTGEQYF
TRBJ2-5 | TRBD1 | TRBV11-2 | NA | TGTGCCAGCAGCCCGGGACAGGGATTTGAGACCCAGTACTTC | CASSPGQGFETQYF
TRBJ2-2 | TRBD1 | TRBV10-1 | few | TGCGCCAGCAGGCCGGGACAGGGGGCCACCGGGGAGCTGTTTTTT | CASRPGQGATGELFF
TRBJ1-1 | TRBD1 | TRBV5-1 | NA | TGCGCCAGCAGCTCAGGACAGGTTGGGACTGAAGCTTTCTTT | CASSSGQVGTEAFF
TRBJ2-7 | NA | TRBV28 | NA | TGTGCCAGCAGTCCCACACATCTCTCCTACGAGCAGTACTTC | CASSPTHLSYEQYF
TRBJ2-7 | NA | TRBV11-2 | NA | TGTGCCAGCAGCTTATTAGTTTCTTACGAGCAGTACTTC | CASSLLVSYEQYF
TRBJ2-5 | TRBD1 | TRBV2 | few | TGTGCCAGTAGTTACCCCCCCGGGACAGGCCAGTACTTC | CASSYPPGTGQYF
TRBJ1-4 | NA | TRBV29-1 | NA | TGCAGCGTTGACGGGGTTGATGAAAAACTGTTTTTT | CSVDGVDEKLFF
TRBJ2-1 | NA | TRBV7-8 | few | TGTGCCAGCAGCTTAATGTCGGGGGGCCGTTGGAATGAGCAGTTCTTC | CASSLMSGGRWNEQFF
TRBJ2-3 | NA | TRBV6-5 | few | TGTGCCAGCAGTGCACACTACACAGATACGCAGTATTTT | CASSAHYTDTQYF
TRBJ1-1 | NA | TRBV4-3 | NA | TGCGCCAGCAGCCAAGACGGGAACACTGAAGCTTTCTTT | CASSQDGNTEAFF
TRBJ1-2 | NA | TRBV4-3 | NA | TGCGCCAGCAGCCAAGATTCGGGAGGGGGCTATGGCTACACCTTC | CASSQDSGGGYGYTF
TRBJ2-7 | TRBD1 | TRBV5-4 | few | TGTGCCAGCAGCTTGATCGGGACAGAGGTCGAACAGTACTTC | CASSLIGTEVEQYF
TRBJ2-7 | TRBD2 | TRBV7-9 | NA | TGTGCCAGCAGCTTAAGGGGCGGGACTAGCGGTAGATTGTACTTC | CASSLRGGTSGRLYF
TRBJ2-5 | TRBD2 | TRBV25-1 | few | TGTGCCAGCAGTCCGGGACTAGCCGGTGGGGAGACCCAGTACTTC | CASSPGLAGGETQYF
TRBJ2-1 | TRBD1 | TRBV4-3 | few | TGCGCCAGCAGCCTCGATGGACAGGGGGGCTACAATGAGCAGTTCTTC | CASSLDGQGGYNEQFF
TRBJ2-4 | NA | TRBV29-1 | many | TGCAGCGTCCTAGACCCTTTAGCCAAAAACATTCAGTACTTC | CSVLDPLAKNIQYF
TRBJ2-7 | NA | TRBV7-7 | few | TGTGCTAGCAGCCCCGGTCGCGAGCAGTACTTC | CASSPGREQYF
TRBJ2-5 | NA | TRBV5-1 | few | TGCGCCAGCAGCCTAGAGTTGAGGGTCCAAGAGACCCAGTACTTC | CASSLELRVQETQYF
TRBJ2-1 | NA | TRBV7-2 | few | TGTGCCAGCAGCTCCGGGTGGAATGAGCAGTTCTTC | CASSSGWNEQFF
TRBJ1-1 | NA | TRBV6-5 | few | TGTGCCAGCAGCAACGGGAAGAACACTGAAGCTTTCTTT | CASSNGKNTEAFF
TRBJ1-2 | NA | TRBV7-3 | NA | TGTGCCAGCAGCTTAAATCCAGGCTATGGCTACACCTTC | CASSLNPGYGYTF
TRBJ2-6 | NA | TRBV5-1 | few | TGCGCCAGCAGCTTGGAGGGGCCCCCTGGGGCCAACGTCCTGACTTTC | CASSLEGPPGANVLTF
TRBJ1-5 | NA | TRBV15 | NA | TGTGCCACCAGCAGAGCCCAGGGAGGGCCCAATCAGCCCCAGCATTTT | CATSRAQGGPNQPQHF
TRBJ2-5 | NA | TRBV11-3 | NA | TGTGCCAGCAGCTTAGTGGTTGGGGGGTTCGAGACCCAGTACTTC | CASSLVVGGFETQYF
TRBJ1-1 | TRBD1 | TRBV27 | NA | TGTGCCAGCAGTTTGGGACAGGGGGGGCAGCGTGGGGCTTTCTTT | CASSLGQGGQRGAFF
TRBJ1-5 | NA | TRBV28 | few | TGTGCCAGCAGTTCGTTACAGGGAGCCAATCAGCCCCAGCATTTT | CASSSLQGANQPQHF
TRBJ2-4 | TRBD2 | TRBV7-2 | NA | TGTGCCAGCAGCTCAGGACCGGGACTAGCAGCCAAAAACATTCAGTACTTC | CASSSGPGLAAKNIQYF
TRBJ2-1 | TRBD1 | TRBV19 | few | TGTGCCAGTCGGGTTCAGGGGGACAATGAGCAGTTCTTC | CASRVQGDNEQFF
TRBJ1-3 | NA | TRBV15 | NA | TGTGCCACCACCCGGGGGGCAGGGTCTGGAAACACCATATATTTT | CATTRGAGSGNTIYF
TRBJ2-1 | TRBD2 | TRBV28 | NA | TGTGCCAGCTTACGAGCGGGAGGAGATGAGCAGTTCTTC | CASLRAGGDEQFF
TRBJ1-2 | NA | TRBV2 | NA | TGTGCCAGCAGTGAATCTCGGGAGGGCTACACCTTC | CASSESREGYTF
TRBJ2-2 | TRBD1 | TRBV7-3 | few | TGTGCCAGCAGCCAAGGGGGCGGCAGGGGCGCCGGGGAGCTGTTTTTT | CASSQGGGRGAGELFF
TRBJ2-7 | TRBD2 | TRBV7-8 | few | TGTGCCAGCAGCTTAGGGTCTAGCGGGGGTGCCTACGAGCAGTACTTC | CASSLGSSGGAYEQYF
TRBJ2-3 | NA | TRBV7-9 | many | TGTGCCAGCATCGACTTGCGAGGGGATACGCAGTATTTT | CASIDLRGDTQYF
TRBJ2-2 | NA | TRBV5-1 | NA | TGCGCCAGCAGCGAGGGACAAAAGGTCGGGGAGCTGTTTTTT | CASSEGQKVGELFF
TRBJ2-1 | TRBD2 | TRBV14 | few | TGTGCCAGCAGCGCGCCGGGACTAGTTACTGAGCAGTTCTTC | CASSAPGLVTEQFF
TRBJ2-4 | TRBD1 | TRBV19 | few | TGTGCCAGTAGTGCCGGGACAGGGCAGTACAAAAACATTCAGTACTTC | CASSAGTGQYKNIQYF